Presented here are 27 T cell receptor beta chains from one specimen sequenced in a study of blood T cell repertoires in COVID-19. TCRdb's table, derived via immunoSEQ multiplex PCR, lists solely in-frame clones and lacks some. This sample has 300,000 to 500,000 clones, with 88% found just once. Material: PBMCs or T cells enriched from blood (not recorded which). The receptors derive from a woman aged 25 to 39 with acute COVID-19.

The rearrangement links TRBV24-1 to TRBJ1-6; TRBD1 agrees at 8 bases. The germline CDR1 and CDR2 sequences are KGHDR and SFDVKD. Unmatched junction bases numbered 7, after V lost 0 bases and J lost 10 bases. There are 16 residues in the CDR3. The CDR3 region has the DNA TGTGCCACCAGTGATTTGCGTCACAGGGGGGGGTCACCCCTCCACTTT. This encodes CATSDLRHRGGSPLHF.

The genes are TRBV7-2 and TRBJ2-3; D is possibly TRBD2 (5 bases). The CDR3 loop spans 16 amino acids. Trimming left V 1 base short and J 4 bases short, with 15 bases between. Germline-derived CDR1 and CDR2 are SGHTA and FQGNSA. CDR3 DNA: TGTGCCAGCAGCTTAGTCGGCCCCGGGGTCTCAGATACGCAGTATTTT. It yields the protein CASSLVGPGVSDTQYF.

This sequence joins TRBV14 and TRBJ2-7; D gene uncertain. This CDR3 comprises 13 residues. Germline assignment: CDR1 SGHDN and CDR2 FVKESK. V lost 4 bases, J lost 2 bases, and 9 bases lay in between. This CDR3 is CASSRNTAYEQYF. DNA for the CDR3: TGTGCCAGCAGCCGTAACACAGCCTACGAGCAGTACTTC. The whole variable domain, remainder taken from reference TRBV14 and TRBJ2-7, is EAGVTQFPSHSVIEKGQTVTLRCDPISGHDNLYWYRRVMGKEIKFLLHFVKESKQDESGMPNNRFLAERTGGTYSTLKVQPAELEDSGVYFCASSRNTAYEQYFGPGTRLTVT.

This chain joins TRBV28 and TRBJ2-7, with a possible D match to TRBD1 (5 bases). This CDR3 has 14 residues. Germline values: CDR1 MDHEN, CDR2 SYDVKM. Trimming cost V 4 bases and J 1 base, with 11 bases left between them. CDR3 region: CASSYYAGSYEQYF. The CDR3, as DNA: TGTGCCAGCAGTTATTATGCAGGGTCCTACGAGCAGTACTTC.

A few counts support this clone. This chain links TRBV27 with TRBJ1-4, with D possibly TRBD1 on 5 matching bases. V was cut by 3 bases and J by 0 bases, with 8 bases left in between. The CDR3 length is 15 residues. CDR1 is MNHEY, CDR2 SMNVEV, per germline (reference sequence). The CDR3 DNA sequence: TGTGCCAGCAGTTTTGGGGCTGCAACTAATGAAAAACTGTTTTTT. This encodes CASSFGAATNEKLFF.

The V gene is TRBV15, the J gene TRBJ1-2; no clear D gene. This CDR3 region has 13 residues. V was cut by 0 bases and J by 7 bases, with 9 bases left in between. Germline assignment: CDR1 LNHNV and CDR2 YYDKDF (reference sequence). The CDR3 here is CATSRDRRGGYTF. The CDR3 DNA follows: TGTGCCACCAGCAGAGACAGAAGAGGTGGCTACACCTTC.

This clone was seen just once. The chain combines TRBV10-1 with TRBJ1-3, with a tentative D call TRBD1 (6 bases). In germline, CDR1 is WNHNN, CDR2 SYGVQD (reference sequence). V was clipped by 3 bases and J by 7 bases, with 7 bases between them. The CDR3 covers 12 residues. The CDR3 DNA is TGCGCCAGCAGTGATGGGGGCAACACCATATATTTT. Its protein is CASSDGGNTIYF.

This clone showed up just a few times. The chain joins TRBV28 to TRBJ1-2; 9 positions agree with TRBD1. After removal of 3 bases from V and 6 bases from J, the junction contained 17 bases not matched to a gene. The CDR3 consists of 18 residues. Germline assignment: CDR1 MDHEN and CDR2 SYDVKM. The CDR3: CASSLGQGQGIGGNGYTF. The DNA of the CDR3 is TGTGCCAGCAGTTTGGGTCAGGGACAGGGAATAGGAGGCAATGGCTACACCTTC.

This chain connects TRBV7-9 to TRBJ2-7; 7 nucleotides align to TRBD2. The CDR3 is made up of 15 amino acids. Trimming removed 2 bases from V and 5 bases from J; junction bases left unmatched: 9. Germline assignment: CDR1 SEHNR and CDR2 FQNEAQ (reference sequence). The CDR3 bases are TGTGCCAGCAGCTTAACCGGGGGAGGGCGAAACGAGCAGTACTTC. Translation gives CASSLTGGGRNEQYF.

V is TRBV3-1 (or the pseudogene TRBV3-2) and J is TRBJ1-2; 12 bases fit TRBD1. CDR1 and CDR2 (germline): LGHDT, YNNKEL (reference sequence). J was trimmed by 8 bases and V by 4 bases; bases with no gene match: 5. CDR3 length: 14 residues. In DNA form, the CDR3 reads TGTGCCAGCAGCCGAGGGACAGGGGGCGTGGGCTACACCTTC. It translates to CASSRGTGGVGYTF.

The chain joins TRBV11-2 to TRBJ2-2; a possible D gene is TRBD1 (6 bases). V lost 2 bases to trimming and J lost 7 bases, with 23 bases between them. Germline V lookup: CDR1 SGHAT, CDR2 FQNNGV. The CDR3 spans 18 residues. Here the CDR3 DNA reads TGTGCCAGCAGCTTAAACGCCGGGACACGTTACACTGGCGGGGAGCTGTTTTTT. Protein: CASSLNAGTRYTGGELFF.

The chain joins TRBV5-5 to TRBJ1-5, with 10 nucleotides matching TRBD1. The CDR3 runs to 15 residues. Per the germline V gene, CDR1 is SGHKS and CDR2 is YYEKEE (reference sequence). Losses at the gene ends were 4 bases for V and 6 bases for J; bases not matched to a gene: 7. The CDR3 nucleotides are TGTGCCAGCAGCGGTGGGACAGGGGTGGGTCAGCCCCAGCATTTT. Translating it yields CASSGGTGVGQPQHF.

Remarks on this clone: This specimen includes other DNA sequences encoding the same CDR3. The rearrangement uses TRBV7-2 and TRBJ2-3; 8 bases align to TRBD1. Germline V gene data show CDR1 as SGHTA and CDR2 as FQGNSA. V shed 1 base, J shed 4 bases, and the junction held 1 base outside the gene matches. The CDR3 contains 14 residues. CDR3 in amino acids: CASSLDRGADTQYF. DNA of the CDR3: TGTGCCAGCAGCTTAGACAGGGGGGCAGATACGCAGTATTTT. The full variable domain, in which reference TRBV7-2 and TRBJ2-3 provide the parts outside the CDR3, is GAGVSQSPSNKVTEKGKDVELRCDPISGHTALYWYRQSLGQGLEFLIYFQGNSAPDKSGLPSDRFSAERTGGSVSTLTIQRTQQEDSAVYLCASSLDRGADTQYFGPGTRLTVL.

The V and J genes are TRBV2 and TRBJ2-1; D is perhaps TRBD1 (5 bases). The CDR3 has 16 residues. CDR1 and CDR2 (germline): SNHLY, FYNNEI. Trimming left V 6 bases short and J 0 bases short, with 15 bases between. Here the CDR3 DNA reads TGTGCCAGCAGCCCAGGGCAGGGTCTCTCCTACAATGAGCAGTTCTTC. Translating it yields CASSPGQGLSYNEQFF.

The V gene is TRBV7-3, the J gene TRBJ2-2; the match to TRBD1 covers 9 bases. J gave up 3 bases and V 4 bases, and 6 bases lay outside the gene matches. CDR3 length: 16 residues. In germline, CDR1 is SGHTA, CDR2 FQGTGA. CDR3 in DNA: TGTGCCAGCAGCTCGACAGGGGGAGGATACACCGGGGAGCTGTTTTTT. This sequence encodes CASSSTGGGYTGELFF.

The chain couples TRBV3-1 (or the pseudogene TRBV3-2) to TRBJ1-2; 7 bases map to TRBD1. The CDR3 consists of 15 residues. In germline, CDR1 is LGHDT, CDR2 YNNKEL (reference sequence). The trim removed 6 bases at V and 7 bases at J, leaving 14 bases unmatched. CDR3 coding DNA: TGTGCCAGCAGTCTAACCAGGGGGTTCTTCTCTGGCTACACCTTC. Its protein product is CASSLTRGFFSGYTF.

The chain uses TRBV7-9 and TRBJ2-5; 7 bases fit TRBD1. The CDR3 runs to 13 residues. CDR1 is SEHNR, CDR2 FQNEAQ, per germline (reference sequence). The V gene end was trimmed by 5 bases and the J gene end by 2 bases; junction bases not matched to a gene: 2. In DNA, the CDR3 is TGTGCCAGCAGCCGGACAGGACAAGAGACCCAGTACTTC. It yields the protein CASSRTGQETQYF.

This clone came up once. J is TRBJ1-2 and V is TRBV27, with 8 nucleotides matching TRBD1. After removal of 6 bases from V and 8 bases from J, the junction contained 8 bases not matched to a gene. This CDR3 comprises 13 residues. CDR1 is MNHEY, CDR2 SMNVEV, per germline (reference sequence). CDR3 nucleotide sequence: TGTGCCAGCAGCCTAAGACAGGGGAACGGCTACACCTTC. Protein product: CASSLRQGNGYTF.

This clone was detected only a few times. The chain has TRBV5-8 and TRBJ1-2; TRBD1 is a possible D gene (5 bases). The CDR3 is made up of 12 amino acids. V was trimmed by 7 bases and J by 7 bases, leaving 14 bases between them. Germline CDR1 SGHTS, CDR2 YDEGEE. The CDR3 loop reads CASLTARGGYTF. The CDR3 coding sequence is TGTGCCAGCTTGACAGCGCGGGGTGGCTACACCTTC.

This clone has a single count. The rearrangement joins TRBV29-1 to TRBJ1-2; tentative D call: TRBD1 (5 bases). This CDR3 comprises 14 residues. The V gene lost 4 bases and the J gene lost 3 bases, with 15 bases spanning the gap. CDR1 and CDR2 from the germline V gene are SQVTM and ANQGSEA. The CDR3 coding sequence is TGCAGCGTTGGGGACGTTGGGGGGTACTATGGCTACACCTTC. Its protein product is CSVGDVGGYYGYTF.

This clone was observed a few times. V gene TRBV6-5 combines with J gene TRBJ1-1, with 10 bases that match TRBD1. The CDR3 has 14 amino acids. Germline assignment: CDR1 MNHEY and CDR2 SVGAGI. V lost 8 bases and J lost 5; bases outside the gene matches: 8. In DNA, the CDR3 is TGTGCCAGCGTCCGGGACAGGGGTTTTACTGAAGCTTTCTTT. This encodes CASVRDRGFTEAFF.

The CDR3 loop is CASSIPPDRVMAGANVLTF. The CDR3 region has the DNA TGTGCCAGTAGTATACCCCCGGACAGGGTGATGGCTGGGGCCAACGTCCTGACTTTC. The rearrangement links TRBV19 to TRBJ2-6, with 8 bases identical to TRBD1. CDR1 is LNHDA, CDR2 SQIVND, per germline (reference sequence). This CDR3 has 19 amino acids. The trim removed 2 bases at V and 2 bases at J, leaving 11 bases unmatched.

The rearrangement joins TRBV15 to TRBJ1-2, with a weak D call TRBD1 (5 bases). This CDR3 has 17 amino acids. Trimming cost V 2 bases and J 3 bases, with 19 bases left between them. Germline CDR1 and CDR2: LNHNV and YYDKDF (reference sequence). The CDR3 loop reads CATSRRLATGAHYGYTF. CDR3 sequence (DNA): TGTGCCACCAGCAGACGCCTCGCGACTGGGGCTCACTATGGCTACACCTTC.

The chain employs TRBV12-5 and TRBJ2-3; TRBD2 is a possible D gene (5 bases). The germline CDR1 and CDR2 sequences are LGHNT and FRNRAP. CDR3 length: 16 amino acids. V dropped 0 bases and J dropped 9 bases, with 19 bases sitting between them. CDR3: CASGLVEGWWAGTQYF. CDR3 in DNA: TGTGCTAGTGGTTTGGTAGAGGGTTGGTGGGCCGGGACGCAGTATTTT.

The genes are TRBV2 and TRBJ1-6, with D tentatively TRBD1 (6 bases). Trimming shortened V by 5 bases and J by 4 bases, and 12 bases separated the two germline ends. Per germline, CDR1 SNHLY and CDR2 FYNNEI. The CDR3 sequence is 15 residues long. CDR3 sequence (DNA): TGTGCCAGCAGTAGAGACAGGCCTTATAATTCACCCCTCCACTTT. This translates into CASSRDRPYNSPLHF.

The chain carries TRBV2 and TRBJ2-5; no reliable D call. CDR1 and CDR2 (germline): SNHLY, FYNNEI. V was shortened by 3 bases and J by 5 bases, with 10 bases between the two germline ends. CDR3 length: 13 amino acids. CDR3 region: CASSESGWETQYF. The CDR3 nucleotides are TGTGCCAGCAGTGAGTCGGGTTGGGAGACCCAGTACTTC.

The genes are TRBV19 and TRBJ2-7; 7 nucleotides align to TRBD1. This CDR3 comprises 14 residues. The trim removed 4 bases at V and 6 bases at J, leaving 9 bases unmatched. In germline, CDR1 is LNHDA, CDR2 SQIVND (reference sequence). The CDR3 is CASSRYEGAFEQYF. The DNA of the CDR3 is TGTGCCAGTAGTAGGTACGAGGGGGCCTTCGAGCAGTACTTC.